These T cell receptor beta chains were read from a single sample in a study of blood T cell repertoires in COVID-19. Sequencing was performed with immunoSEQ multiplex PCR; in TCRdb, only in-frame clones are kept and a portion is missing. The sample holds about 310,000 clones; about 85% are singletons and the top ten take 2% to 3%. Sequencing was carried out using peripheral blood. Receptor source: a man aged 18-30 years with active or convalescent COVID-19. CDR3s include the opening cysteine and the closing phenylalanine or tryptophan. The D gene is left open where the match is weak. Expanded clones get a size class; other rows say once, few or many, or leave the size out.

v_gene	abundance	j_gene	d_gene	CDR3nt	CDR3aa
TRBV25-1	-	TRBJ2-7	-	TGTGCCAGCAGTGAATATCGGGGTGGGCAGTACTTC	CASSEYRGGQYF
TRBV4-1	-	TRBJ1-6	TRBD1	TGCGCCAGCAGCCAAGACCAGGGGGGTGGTTCACCCCTCCACTTT	CASSQDQGGGSPLHF
TRBV11-2	-	TRBJ2-1	TRBD1	TGTGCCAGCAGCTTAGTAGGGACAGGGAACAATGAGCAGTTCTTC	CASSLVGTGNNEQFF
TRBV7-6	-	TRBJ1-3	TRBD1	TGTGCCAGCAGCCCTATAGGGGGCATTGCTGGAAACACCATATATTTT	CASSPIGGIAGNTIYF
TRBV5-1	-	TRBJ2-1	-	TGCGCCAGCAGCTTTTTGCCGGGCCCTAGGGGAGGCAATGAGCAGTTCTTC	CASSFLPGPRGGNEQFF
TRBV28	-	TRBJ2-7	-	TGTGCCAGCAGTTTGGGCAGGGGACAAATACGTCGAATCTACGAGCAGTACTTC	CASSLGRGQIRRIYEQYF
TRBV29-1	-	TRBJ2-5	-	TGCAGCGTCGACCGGGACATCCAAGAGACCCAGTACTTC	CSVDRDIQETQYF
TRBV10-3	once	TRBJ2-3	-	TGTGCCATCGGGATACAGGCTAGCACAGATACGCAGTATTTT	CAIGIQASTDTQYF
TRBV27	-	TRBJ2-1	TRBD2	TGTGCCAGCAGGCCAGCGGGGGGCCTGAATGAGCAGTTCTTC	CASRPAGGLNEQFF
TRBV6-1	-	TRBJ1-1	-	TGTGCCAGCAGTGAAGAGTTTGGGCAGGGCGGAGGGACTGAAGCTTTCTTT	CASSEEFGQGGGTEAFF
TRBV2	-	TRBJ1-5	-	TGTGCCAGCAGGGGAGAGAGCAATCAGCCCCAGCATTTT	CASRGESNQPQHF
TRBV28	once	TRBJ2-7	TRBD2	TGTGCCAGCAGTTCTATACCGGGACTAGCGAATCCCTACGAGCAGTACTTC	CASSSIPGLANPYEQYF
TRBV6-1	-	TRBJ2-7	TRBD2	TGTGCCAGCAGTGAACGGACTAGCGGGGGGGCCTTCTACGAGCAGTACTTC	CASSERTSGGAFYEQYF
TRBV5-1	-	TRBJ2-2	TRBD2	TGCGCCAGCAGCTCCGCGCCTAGCGGGGGAACCGGGGAGCTGTTTTTT	CASSSAPSGGTGELFF
TRBV7-9	-	TRBJ2-7	TRBD2	TGTGCCAGCAGCTTAGCGTTTAGCGGGGTACGGGAGCAGTACTTC	CASSLAFSGVREQYF
TRBV18	-	TRBJ2-5	-	TGTGCCAGCTCACCTCAACAAGAGACCCAGTACTTC	CASSPQQETQYF
TRBV4-2	-	TRBJ2-1	-	TGTGCCAGCAGCCAGACGCGGGGCTACAATGAGCAGTTCTTC	CASSQTRGYNEQFF
TRBV3-1/TRBV3-2	-	TRBJ1-4	TRBD1	TGTGCCAGCAGCCCAGGGGGCTCTAATGAAAAACTGTTTTTT	CASSPGGSNEKLFF
TRBV29-1	-	TRBJ2-3	TRBD2	TGCAGCGTTGAAAAGGGACTAGCGGGCGATACGCAGTATTTT	CSVEKGLAGDTQYF
TRBV9	-	TRBJ2-7	-	TGTGCCAGCAGCGTAGGTGGCGCGGGCGAGCAGTACTTC	CASSVGGAGEQYF
TRBV4-2	-	TRBJ2-3	-	TGTGCCAGCAGCCAAGATGGGCAGGGCACAGATACGCAGTATTTT	CASSQDGQGTDTQYF
TRBV18	-	TRBJ2-1	-	TGTGCCAGCTCGCCCCGGGACACAGCCTACAATGAGCAGTTCTTC	CASSPRDTAYNEQFF
TRBV6-5	-	TRBJ1-5	TRBD1	TGTGCCAGCAGCCTTGGGACAGACAGGAATCAGCCCCAGCATTTT	CASSLGTDRNQPQHF
TRBV28	-	TRBJ2-7	-	TGTGCCAGCACCATCGGAGACTACGAGCAGTACTTC	CASTIGDYEQYF
TRBV6-2/TRBV6-3	-	TRBJ2-7	-	TGTGCCAGCAGTTACTTTGGCAGGAAGAACGAGCAGTACTTC	CASSYFGRKNEQYF
TRBV5-5	-	TRBJ1-2	-	TGTGCCAGCAGCTCCTTGACAGGAGGATCTTCTAACTATGGCTACACCTTC	CASSSLTGGSSNYGYTF
TRBV27	once	TRBJ1-6	TRBD1	TGTGCCAGCAGTTTTTCAGGGGGCGTGGGGCCCTCCTATAATTCACCCCTCCACTTT	CASSFSGGVGPSYNSPLHF
TRBV9	-	TRBJ1-5	-	TGTGCCAGCAGCGTAGATCCAGGCGGCAATCAGCCCCAGCATTTT	CASSVDPGGNQPQHF
TRBV5-5	few	TRBJ2-1	-	TGTGCCAGCAGCTTGGTTCCAGGGGCCAACTACAATGAGCAGTTCTTC	CASSLVPGANYNEQFF
TRBV9	-	TRBJ2-1	TRBD2	TGTGCCAGCAGCGGTACTAGCGGGGGGGCCCCGAATGAGCAGTTCTTC	CASSGTSGGAPNEQFF